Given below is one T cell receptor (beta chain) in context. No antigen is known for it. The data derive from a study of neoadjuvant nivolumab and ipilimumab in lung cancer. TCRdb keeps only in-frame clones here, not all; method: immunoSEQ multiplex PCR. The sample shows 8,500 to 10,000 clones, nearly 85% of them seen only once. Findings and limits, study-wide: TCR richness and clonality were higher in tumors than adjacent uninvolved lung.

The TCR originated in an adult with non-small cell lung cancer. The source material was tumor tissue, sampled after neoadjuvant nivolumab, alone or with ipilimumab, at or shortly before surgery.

The CDR3 DNA reads as TGTGCCAGCAGTGAATCAACAGGGGGCCCCTACGAGCAGTACTTC. This translates into CASSESTGGPYEQYF. The V gene is TRBV2, the J gene TRBJ2-7; TRBD1 matches 9 bases. The V and J ends lost 2 bases and 2 bases, in that order; junction bases with no gene match: 4. This CDR3 spans 15 amino acids. Germline CDR1 reads SNHLY; CDR2 reads FYNNEI.